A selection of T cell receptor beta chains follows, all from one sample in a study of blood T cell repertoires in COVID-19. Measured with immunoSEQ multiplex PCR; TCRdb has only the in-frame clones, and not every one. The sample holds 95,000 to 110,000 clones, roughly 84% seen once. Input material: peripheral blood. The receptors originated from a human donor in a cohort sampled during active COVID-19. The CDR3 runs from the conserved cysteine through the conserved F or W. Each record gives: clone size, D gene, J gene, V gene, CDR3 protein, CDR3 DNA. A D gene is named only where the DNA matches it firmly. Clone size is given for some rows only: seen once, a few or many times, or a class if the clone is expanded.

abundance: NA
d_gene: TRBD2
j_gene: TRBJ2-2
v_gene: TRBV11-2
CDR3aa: CASSFFSGRFTGELFF
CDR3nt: TGTGCCAGCAGCTTCTTTAGCGGGAGGTTCACCGGGGAGCTGTTTTTT

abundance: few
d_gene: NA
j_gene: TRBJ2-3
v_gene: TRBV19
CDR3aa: CASSPNTDTQYF
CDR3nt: TGTGCCAGTAGTCCCAACACAGATACGCAGTATTTT

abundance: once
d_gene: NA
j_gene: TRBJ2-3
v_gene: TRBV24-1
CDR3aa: CATSDAAVGGNTQYF
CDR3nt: TGTGCCACCAGTGATGCAGCTGTAGGAGGGAATACGCAGTATTTT

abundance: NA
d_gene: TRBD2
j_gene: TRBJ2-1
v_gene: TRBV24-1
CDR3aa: CATSGLAGGSYNEQFF
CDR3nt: TGTGCCACCAGTGGACTAGCGGGAGGATCCTACAATGAGCAGTTCTTC

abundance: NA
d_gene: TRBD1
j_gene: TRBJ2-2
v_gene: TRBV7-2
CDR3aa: CASSLRAGGTGELFF
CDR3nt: TGTGCCAGCAGCTTACGGGCAGGGGGCACCGGGGAGCTGTTTTTT

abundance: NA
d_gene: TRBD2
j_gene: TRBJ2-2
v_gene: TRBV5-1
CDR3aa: CASSSVVAGINTGELFF
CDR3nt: TGCGCCAGCAGCTCCGTTGTAGCGGGGATCAACACCGGGGAGCTGTTTTTT

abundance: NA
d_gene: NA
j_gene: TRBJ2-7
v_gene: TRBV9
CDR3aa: CASSVGERPTYEQYF
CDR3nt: TGTGCCAGCAGCGTAGGGGAGCGGCCGACGTACGAGCAGTACTTC

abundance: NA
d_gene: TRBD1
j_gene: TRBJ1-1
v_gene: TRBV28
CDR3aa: CASSYLSTGRNTEAFF
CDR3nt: TGTGCCAGCAGTTACCTCTCGACAGGGCGGAACACTGAAGCTTTCTTT

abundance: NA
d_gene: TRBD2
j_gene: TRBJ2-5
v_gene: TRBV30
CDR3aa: CAWSALTSGRSETQYF
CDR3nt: TGTGCCTGGAGTGCCCTTACTAGCGGGAGATCCGAGACCCAGTACTTC

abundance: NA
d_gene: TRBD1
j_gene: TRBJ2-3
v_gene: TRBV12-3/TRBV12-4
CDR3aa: CASSLRGLDTQYF
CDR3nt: TGTGCCAGCAGTTTAAGGGGGCTGGATACGCAGTATTTT

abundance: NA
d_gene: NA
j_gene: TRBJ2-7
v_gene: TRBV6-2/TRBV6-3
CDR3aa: CASSHDRYEQYF
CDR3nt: TGTGCCAGCAGTCACGACAGGTACGAGCAGTACTTC

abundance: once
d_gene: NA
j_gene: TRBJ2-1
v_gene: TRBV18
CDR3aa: CASSRERSHNEQFF
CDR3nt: TGTGCCAGCTCAAGAGAGCGGAGTCACAATGAGCAGTTCTTC

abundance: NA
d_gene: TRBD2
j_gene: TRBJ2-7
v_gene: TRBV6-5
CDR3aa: CASSSLAGGPVAEQYF
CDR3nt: TGTGCCAGCAGTTCCCTAGCGGGAGGGCCCGTGGCCGAGCAGTACTTC

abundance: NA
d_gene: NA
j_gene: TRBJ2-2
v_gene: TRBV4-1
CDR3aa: CASSQQRGAGELFF
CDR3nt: TGCGCCAGCAGCCAACAACGGGGTGCCGGGGAGCTGTTTTTT

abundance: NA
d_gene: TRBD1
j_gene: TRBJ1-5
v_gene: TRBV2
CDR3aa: CASSVDRGNQPQHF
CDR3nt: TGTGCCAGCAGTGTGGACAGGGGCAATCAGCCCCAGCATTTT

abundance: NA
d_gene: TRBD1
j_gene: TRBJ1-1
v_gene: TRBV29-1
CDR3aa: CSVETGATEAFF
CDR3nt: TGCAGCGTTGAAACAGGGGCCACTGAAGCTTTCTTT

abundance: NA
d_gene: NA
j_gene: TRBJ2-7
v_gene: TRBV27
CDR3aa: CASIDRISYEQYF
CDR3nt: TGTGCCAGCATTGACAGAATCTCCTACGAGCAGTACTTC

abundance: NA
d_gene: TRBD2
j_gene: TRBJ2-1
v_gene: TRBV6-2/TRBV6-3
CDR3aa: CASSPSGLGLRFPNEQFF
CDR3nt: TGTGCCAGCAGTCCCTCAGGGTTGGGACTACGCTTCCCCAATGAGCAGTTCTTC

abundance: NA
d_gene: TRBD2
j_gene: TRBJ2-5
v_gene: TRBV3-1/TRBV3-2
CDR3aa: CASSLTALAGGPGETQYF
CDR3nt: TGTGCCAGCAGCCTTACTGCCCTAGCGGGAGGGCCCGGGGAGACCCAGTACTTC

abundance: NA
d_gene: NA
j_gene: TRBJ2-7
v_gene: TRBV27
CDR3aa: CASSLRRDSTYEQYF
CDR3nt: TGTGCCAGCAGTTTACGGAGGGACTCCACCTACGAGCAGTACTTC

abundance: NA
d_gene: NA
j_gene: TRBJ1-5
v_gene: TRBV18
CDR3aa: CASSPQGTGGNQPQHF
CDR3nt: TGTGCCAGCTCACCGCAGGGAACCGGAGGCAATCAGCCCCAGCATTTT

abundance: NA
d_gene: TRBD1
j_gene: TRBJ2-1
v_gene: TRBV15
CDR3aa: CATSPGQIRGGEQFF
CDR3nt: TGTGCCACCAGCCCGGGACAGATTCGGGGCGGTGAGCAGTTCTTC

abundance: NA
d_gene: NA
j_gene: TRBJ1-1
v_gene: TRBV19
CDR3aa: CASSIDIQTEAFF
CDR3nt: TGTGCCAGTAGTATCGACATCCAAACTGAAGCTTTCTTT

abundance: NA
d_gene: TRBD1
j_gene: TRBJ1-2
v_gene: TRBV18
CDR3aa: CASSPGQGNYGYTF
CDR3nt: TGTGCCAGCTCACCCGGACAGGGGAACTATGGCTACACCTTC

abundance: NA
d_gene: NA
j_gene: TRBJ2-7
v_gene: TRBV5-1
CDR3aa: CASSPPSGSYEQYF
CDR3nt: TGCGCCAGCAGCCCCCCTTCGGGCTCCTACGAGCAGTACTTC

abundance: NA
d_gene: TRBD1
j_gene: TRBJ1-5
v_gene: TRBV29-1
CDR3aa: CSARQGTQPQHF
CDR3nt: TGCAGCGCCAGACAGGGAACACAGCCCCAGCATTTT

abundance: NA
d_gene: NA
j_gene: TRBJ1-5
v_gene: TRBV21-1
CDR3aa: CASRYGRHIAGQPQHF
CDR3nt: TGTGCCAGCAGGTATGGGAGGCATATTGCTGGTCAGCCCCAGCATTTT

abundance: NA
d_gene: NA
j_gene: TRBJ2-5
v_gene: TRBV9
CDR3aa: CASSGLADAETQYF
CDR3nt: TGTGCCAGCAGCGGGCTAGCTGACGCGGAGACCCAGTACTTC

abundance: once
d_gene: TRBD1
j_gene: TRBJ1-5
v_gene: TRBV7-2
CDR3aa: CASSLGGTGDQPQHF
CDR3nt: TGTGCCAGCAGCTTAGGGGGGACAGGGGATCAGCCCCAGCATTTT

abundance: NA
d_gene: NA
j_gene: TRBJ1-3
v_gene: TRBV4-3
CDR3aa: CASSQDGNAYGGNTIYF
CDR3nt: TGCGCCAGCAGCCAAGACGGCAATGCCTACGGGGGAAACACCATATATTTT

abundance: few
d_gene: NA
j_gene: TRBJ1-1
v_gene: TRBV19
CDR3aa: CASSNGQLMNTEAFF
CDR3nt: TGTGCCAGTAGTAATGGACAGCTCATGAACACTGAAGCTTTCTTT

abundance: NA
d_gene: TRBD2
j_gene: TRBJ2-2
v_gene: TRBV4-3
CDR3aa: CASSQGLAGTGELFF
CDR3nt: TGCGCCAGCAGCCAAGGACTAGCGGGGACCGGGGAGCTGTTTTTT

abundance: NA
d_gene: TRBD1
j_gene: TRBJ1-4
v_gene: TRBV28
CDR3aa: CASSSGQLNEKLFF
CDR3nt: TGTGCCAGCAGTTCGGGACAGTTAAATGAAAAACTGTTTTTT

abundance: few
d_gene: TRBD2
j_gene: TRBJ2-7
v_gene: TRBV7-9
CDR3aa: CASSTGLAGYEQYF
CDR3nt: TGTGCCAGCAGCACGGGACTAGCGGGCTACGAGCAGTACTTC

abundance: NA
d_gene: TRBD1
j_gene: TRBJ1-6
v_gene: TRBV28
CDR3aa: CASSSGQATSPLHF
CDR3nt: TGTGCCAGCAGTTCGGGACAGGCAACTTCACCCCTCCACTTT

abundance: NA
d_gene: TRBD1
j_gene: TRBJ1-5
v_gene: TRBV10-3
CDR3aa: CAISEGQGTGSNQPQHF
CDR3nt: TGTGCCATCAGTGAGGGACAGGGGACGGGTAGCAATCAGCCCCAGCATTTT

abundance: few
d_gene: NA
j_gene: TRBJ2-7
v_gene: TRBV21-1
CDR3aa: CAILFTRTYEQYF
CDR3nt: TGTGCCATCCTTTTCACTAGAACCTACGAGCAGTACTTC

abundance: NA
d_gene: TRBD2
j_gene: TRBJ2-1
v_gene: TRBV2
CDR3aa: CASRAGTSGSEEQFF
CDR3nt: TGTGCCAGCAGGGCCGGGACTAGCGGGAGTGAGGAGCAGTTCTTC

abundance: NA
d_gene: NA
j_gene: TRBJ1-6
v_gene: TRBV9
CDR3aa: CASSARGTSYNSPLHF
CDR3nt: TGTGCCAGCAGCGCCCGAGGGACATCCTATAATTCACCCCTCCACTTT

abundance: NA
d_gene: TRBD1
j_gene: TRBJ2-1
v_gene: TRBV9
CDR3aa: CASSVLYPGQGHNEQFF
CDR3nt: TGTGCCAGCAGCGTACTCTATCCGGGACAGGGGCACAATGAGCAGTTCTTC

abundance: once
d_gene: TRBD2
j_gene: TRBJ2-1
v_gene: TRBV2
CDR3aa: CASRYTSGRAYEQFF
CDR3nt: TGTGCCAGCCGCTATACTAGCGGGAGAGCCTATGAGCAGTTCTTC

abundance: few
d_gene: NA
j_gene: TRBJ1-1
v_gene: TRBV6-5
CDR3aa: CATAELQVMNTEAFF
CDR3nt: TGTGCCACCGCCGAATTGCAGGTTATGAACACTGAAGCTTTCTTT